These 28 T cell receptor beta chains share one sample of origin, sequenced in a study of regulatory T cells in long-lasting Graves disease. Relying on iRepertoire HTBI primers and Arm-PCR of CDR3 regions, the team built TCR beta libraries. TCRdb re-called the multiplex PCR reads with MiXCR, one entry per CDR3 protein. The repertoire has 450,000 to 600,000 distinct CDR3 sequences, 15% to 20% of them found once; the top ten carry approximately 12%. Time point defined: newly diagnosed GD, antithyroid drugs for less than 3 months. RNA isolated from PBMCs was used to make the TCR library. This sample also appeared in a second study, on T cells in Graves' hyperthyroidism and ophthalmopathy.

The specimen comprised peripheral blood mononuclear cells (PBMCs), sampled at new diagnosis, from a patient treated with antithyroid drugs. The receptors here all came from a man aged 35-49 years with Graves disease.

The rearrangement uses TRBV12-3 or TRBV12-4 and TRBJ2-7, with 7 bases matching TRBD2. The CDR3 extends over 15 amino acids. The trim removed 2 bases at V and 3 bases at J, leaving 7 bases unmatched. The CDR3 region is CASSLRLGGNYEQYF. In nucleotides, the CDR3 is TGTGCCAGCAGTTTACGCCTGGGGGGGAACTACGAGCAGTACTTC.

This clonotype came up many times. The chain recombines TRBV28 with TRBJ2-3; a weak D match, TRBD1 (6 bases). CDR1 and CDR2 from the germline V gene are MDHEN and SYDVKM. This CDR3 has 15 amino acids. Trimming removed 2 bases at V and 0 bases at J, with 9 bases between. This chain's CDR3 is CASSLVQGSTDTQYF. In DNA form, the CDR3 reads TGTGCCAGCAGTTTAGTGCAGGGGAGCACAGATACGCAGTATTTT. Combining the CDR3 with reference TRBV28 and TRBJ2-3 gives the whole variable domain DVKVTQSSRYLVKRTGEKVFLECVQDMDHENMFWYRQDPGLGLRLIYFSYDVKMKEKGDIPEGYSVSREKKERFSLILESASTNQTSMYLCASSLVQGSTDTQYFGPGTRLTVL.

This clonotype was seen many times. The chain combines TRBV6-1 with TRBJ2-7, with 9 positions matching TRBD1. The ends lost 8 bases at V and 6 bases at J; junction bases unmatched: 17. CDR1 is MNHNS, CDR2 SASEGT, per germline. The CDR3 covers 16 residues. The CDR3 here is CASCKLPGQGRVEQYF. The DNA of the CDR3 is TGTGCCAGCTGTAAGTTGCCGGGACAGGGACGGGTCGAGCAGTACTTC.

The chain has TRBV28 and TRBJ2-2; 8 bases are a match to TRBD2. V was clipped by 6 bases and J by 6 bases; unmatched bases: 15. Germline V gene lookup returns CDR1 MDHEN and CDR2 SYDVKM. The CDR3 is 17 residues long. The CDR3 protein is CASSQPGTRGSAGELFF. CDR3 DNA: TGTGCCAGCAGCCAACCGGGGACTAGAGGGTCAGCCGGGGAGCTGTTTTTT. Looking up the rest from reference TRBV28 and TRBJ2-2 gives the full variable domain: DVKVTQSSRYLVKRTGEKVFLECVQDMDHENMFWYRQDPGLGLRLIYFSYDVKMKEKGDIPEGYSVSREKKERFSLILESASTNQTSMYLCASSQPGTRGSAGELFFGEGSRLTVL.

The gene calls are TRBV10-2 and TRBJ2-3, with 10 bases lining up with TRBD2. V shed 11 bases and J 0 bases; nucleotides not matched to a gene: 2. Germline CDR1 and CDR2: WSHSY and SAAADI. The CDR3 has 13 residues. In DNA form, the CDR3 reads TGCGCCGGAGCGGGAGGGAGCACAGATACGCAGTATTTT. This gives the protein CAGAGGSTDTQYF.

The chain recombines TRBV7-2 with TRBJ2-1; D tentatively reads TRBD1 or TRBD2 (5 bases each). The CDR3 sequence is 14 residues long. V lost 4 bases and J lost 8, with 15 bases in between. The germline V gene encodes CDR1 SGHTA and CDR2 FQGNSA. CDR3 DNA: TGTGCCAGCAGCTACCGGGGCTATGGTGATGAGCAGTTCTTC. This translates into CASSYRGYGDEQFF.

This clonotype showed up just a few times. The chain couples TRBV18 to TRBJ2-7; 13 bases are shared with TRBD2. The J segment lost 5 bases and the V segment lost 6 bases, leaving 16 bases of the junction unmatched. The CDR3 is 18 amino acids. Germline V gene sequence: CDR1 KGHSH, CDR2 LQKENI. Here the CDR3 DNA reads TGTGCCAGCTCCCAAATCCCGGGGACTAGCGGGAAACAAGACGAGCAGTACTTC. This sequence encodes CASSQIPGTSGKQDEQYF.

In its sample, this clonotype was seen many times. The rearrangement uses TRBV5-6 and TRBJ2-7; 9 nucleotides agree with TRBD2. V lost 4 bases to trimming and J lost 3 bases; unmatched junction nucleotides: 2. Germline assignment: CDR1 SGHDT and CDR2 YYEEEE. The length of the CDR3 is 13 residues. In nucleotides, the CDR3 is TGTGCCAGCAGCCGACTAGCGGTCTACGAGCAGTACTTC. This sequence encodes CASSRLAVYEQYF.

This clonotype was recorded a few times. The chain has TRBV11-2 and TRBJ2-5; 16 bases are a match to TRBD2. The ends lost 6 bases at V and 4 bases at J; junction bases unmatched: 8. This CDR3 is built from 17 residues. Germline V gives CDR1 SGHAT, CDR2 FQNNGV. The DNA of the CDR3 is TGTGCCAGCAGTTCCGGGACTAGCGGGAGGGCGAGAGAGACCCAGTACTTC. It translates to CASSSGTSGRARETQYF.

The chain recombines TRBV29-1 with TRBJ2-3; 7 bases are shared with TRBD1. CDR1 SQVTM and CDR2 ANQGSEA come from the germline V gene. CDR3 length: 13 amino acids. V lost 7 bases to trimming and J lost 4 bases; unmatched junction nucleotides: 8. CDR3 nucleotides: TGCAGCGCGAGGGGGCAGGGGCCAGATACGCAGTATTTT. Translation gives CSARGQGPDTQYF.

This clonotype was found many times. The V call is TRBV11-2, the J call TRBJ2-5, with D unclear. Germline V gene data show CDR1 as SGHAT and CDR2 as FQNNGV. This CDR3 has 15 residues. V was cut by 1 base and J by 2 bases, with 11 bases left in between. In DNA form, the CDR3 reads TGTGCCAGCAGCTTAGTGGTCGGCAGACAAGAGACCCAGTACTTC. It yields the protein CASSLVVGRQETQYF.

The sample holds many counts of this clonotype. The chain uses TRBV28 and TRBJ1-2; D is possibly TRBD1 (5 bases). CDR1 and CDR2 (germline): MDHEN, SYDVKM. This CDR3 comprises 13 residues. V was trimmed by 4 bases and J by 6 bases, leaving 12 bases between them. DNA for the CDR3: TGTGCCAGCAGTTGGCCCTCGGGGGATGGCTACACCTTC. Its translation: CASSWPSGDGYTF.

This clonotype has more than one count but fewer than ten. The chain has TRBV12-3 or TRBV12-4 and TRBJ2-1; TRBD1 agrees at 8 bases. Trimming at V came to 4 bases and at J to 5 bases, leaving 4 bases not matched to a gene. This CDR3 is 14 amino acids long. The CDR3 bases are TGTGCCAGCAGTTCCCCGGACAGGGACAATGAGCAGTTCTTC. The encoded protein is CASSSPDRDNEQFF.

At least ten counts were recorded for this clonotype. V gene TRBV20-1 combines with J gene TRBJ2-5; 11 bases align to TRBD2. Germline CDR1 and CDR2: DFQATT and SNEGSKA (reference sequence). The J segment lost 2 bases and the V segment lost 6 bases, leaving 5 bases of the junction unmatched. The CDR3 totals 14 residues. DNA of the CDR3: TGCAGTGCAGAGAGGACTAGCGGGCAAGAGACCCAGTACTTC. As protein: CSAERTSGQETQYF.

This clonotype was observed many times. The chain uses TRBV12-3 or TRBV12-4 and TRBJ1-2; 9 nucleotides match TRBD1. J lost 4 bases, V lost 5 bases, and 8 bases had no gene match. The CDR3 has 15 amino acids. DNA of the CDR3: TGTGCCAGCAGTCCATGGACAGGGGACGGCTATGGCTACACCTTC. It is translated as CASSPWTGDGYGYTF.

In its sample, this clonotype was seen many times. The chain is built from TRBV6-1 and TRBJ1-1; no clear D. The CDR3 runs to 14 residues. Germline lookup yields CDR1 MNHNS and CDR2 SASEGT. The ends were cut back, 1 base at V and 4 bases at J, with 10 bases in the middle. CDR3 amino acids: CASSEGPILTEAFF. CDR3 nucleotides: TGTGCCAGCAGTGAAGGCCCGATCCTCACTGAAGCTTTCTTT.

The CDR3 here is CASSRGGYNQPQHF. Here the CDR3 DNA reads TGCGCCAGCAGCCGGGGGGGGTACAATCAGCCCCAGCATTTT. This chain connects TRBV4-1 to TRBJ1-5, with a possible D match to TRBD1 (5 bases). Germline V gene data show CDR1 as MGHRA and CDR2 as YSYEKL. Trimming left V 4 bases short and J 3 bases short, with 10 bases between. The length of the CDR3 is 14 residues.

The sample holds many counts of this clonotype. The chain combines TRBV5-6 with TRBJ2-3; D is unresolved. Trimming stripped 1 base from V and 4 bases from J, with 7 bases between. Germline lookup yields CDR1 SGHDT and CDR2 YYEEEE. The CDR3 totals 13 residues. CDR3 region: CASSLSGPDTQYF. CDR3 coding DNA: TGTGCCAGCAGCTTGAGTGGTCCAGATACGCAGTATTTT.

This clonotype was found many times. This sequence joins TRBV30 and TRBJ1-5, with 7 bases matching TRBD1. CDR3 length equals 13 residues. CDR1 and CDR2 (germline): GTSNPN, SVGIG (reference sequence). V lost 1 base to trimming and J lost 6 bases; unmatched junction nucleotides: 3. CDR3 coding DNA: TGTGCCTGGAGTGCCCACAGGGGTCAGCCCCAGCATTTT. Its translation is CAWSAHRGQPQHF.

This clonotype was observed a few times. CDR3 loop: CASSVELPANTGELFF. CDR3 sequence (DNA): TGTGCCAGCAGCGTAGAACTGCCCGCGAACACCGGGGAGCTGTTTTTT. The chain recombines TRBV9 with TRBJ2-2, with D unresolved. Germline V gene data show CDR1 as SGDLS and CDR2 as YYNGEE. The germline V and J ends were trimmed by 0 bases and 0 bases, with 9 bases remaining between them. The CDR3 length is 16 residues. Full variable domain (rest looked up from reference TRBV9 and TRBJ2-2): DSGVTQTPKHLITATGQRVTLRCSPRSGDLSVYWYQQSLDQGLQFLIQYYNGEERAKGNILERFSAQQFPDLHSELNLSSLELGDSALYFCASSVELPANTGELFFGEGSRLTVL.

Comments on this clonotype: This clone may be a read error of a much larger clone one base away. This chain uses TRBV11-2 with TRBJ2-3; the D gene is possibly TRBD2 (6 bases). CDR3 length: 15 amino acids. The V end lost 5 bases, the J end lost 2 bases, and 14 bases lay between the germline ends. Germline V lookup: CDR1 SGHAT, CDR2 FQNNGV. The CDR3 sequence: CASSLGLHTTDTQYF. The CDR3 DNA is TGTGCCAGCAGCCTTGGACTACATACCACAGATACGCAGTATTTT. Variable domain in full (rest from reference TRBV11-2 and TRBJ2-3): EAGVAQSPRYKIIEKRQSVAFWCNPISGHATLYWYQQILGQGPKLLIQFQNNGVVDDSQLPKDRFSAERLKGVDSTLKIQPAKLEDSAVYLCASSLGLHTTDTQYFGPGTRLTVL.

This clonotype showed up many times. The chain is built from TRBV2 and TRBJ2-1; 8 bases are a match to TRBD2. The CDR3 is 14 amino acids. The germline V gene has CDR1 SNHLY and CDR2 FYNNEI. The junction had 11 bases not matched to a gene; V was cut back by 6 bases and J by 10 bases. CDR3 sequence: CASRARRGGIEQFF. In DNA form, the CDR3 reads TGTGCCAGCAGAGCTCGCCGGGGGGGAATCGAGCAGTTCTTC. Full variable domain (outside the CDR3, taken from reference TRBV2 and TRBJ2-1): EPEVTQTPSHQVTQMGQEVILRCVPISNHLYFYWYRQILGQKVEFLVSFYNNEISEKSEIFDDQFSVERPDGSNFTLKIRSTKLEDSAMYFCASRARRGGIEQFFGPGTRLTVL.

V is TRBV12-3 or TRBV12-4 and J is TRBJ2-1; TRBD1 agrees at 7 bases. The CDR3 loop spans 15 amino acids. The junction had 6 bases not matched to a gene; V was cut back by 0 bases and J by 7 bases. The CDR3: CASSLAGDRKNEQFF. The CDR3 region has the DNA TGTGCCAGCAGTTTAGCGGGGGACAGAAAAAATGAGCAGTTCTTC.

This clonotype was recorded at least ten times. The chain couples TRBV6-1 to TRBJ2-3; a weak D match, TRBD2 (6 bases). The ends were cut back, 10 bases at V and 0 bases at J, with 14 bases in the middle. The CDR3 has 14 amino acids. Per germline, CDR1 MNHNS and CDR2 SASEGT. In nucleotides, the CDR3 is TGTGCCACGGGGAGGCGGGTAAGCACAGATACGCAGTATTTT. Translating gives CATGRRVSTDTQYF.

The rearrangement links TRBV7-9 to TRBJ2-1, with 9 bases lining up with TRBD1. The CDR3 loop spans 15 amino acids. J lost 6 bases, V lost 6 bases, and 9 bases had no gene match. Germline V gene lookup returns CDR1 SEHNR and CDR2 FQNEAQ (reference sequence). The CDR3 loop is CASRPGQGNANEQFF. The CDR3 DNA is TGTGCCAGCAGACCGGGACAGGGTAACGCCAATGAGCAGTTCTTC.

In its sample, this clonotype was seen a few times. V usage is TRBV20-1 and J usage is TRBJ2-1; TRBD2 matches at 7 bases. This CDR3 has 16 amino acids. V gave up 4 bases and J gave up 7 bases; unmatched junction bases: 16. Per the germline V gene, CDR1 is DFQATT and CDR2 is SNEGSKA (reference sequence). DNA for the CDR3: TGCAGTGCTACCCGGTCCTGGGCGGGAGCGTTGAATGAGCAGTTCTTC. Its protein is CSATRSWAGALNEQFF.

This clonotype was seen repeatedly, ten times or more. V and J are TRBV7-2 and TRBJ2-3; 10 bases are shared with TRBD2. Germline V CDR1 and CDR2: SGHTA, FQGNSA. The length of the CDR3 is 15 residues. V dropped 4 bases and J dropped 3; count of bases not matched to a gene: 4. The chain's CDR3 is CASSSRSGRTDTQYF. The DNA of the CDR3 is TGTGCCAGCAGCTCCCGTAGCGGGAGGACAGATACGCAGTATTTT. The variable domain in full, completed from reference TRBV7-2 and TRBJ2-3, reads GAGVSQSPSNKVTEKGKDVELRCDPISGHTALYWYRQSLGQGLEFLIYFQGNSAPDKSGLPSDRFSAERTGGSVSTLTIQRTQQEDSAVYLCASSSRSGRTDTQYFGPGTRLTVL.

The sample holds many counts of this clonotype. The V gene is TRBV24-1, the J gene TRBJ2-7; tentative D call: TRBD1 (5 bases). Trimming left V 2 bases short and J 0 bases short, with 13 bases between. The CDR3 length is 16 residues. Germline V lookup: CDR1 KGHDR, CDR2 SFDVKD. This CDR3 reads CATSDSGFGASYEQYF. In DNA form, the CDR3 reads TGTGCCACCAGTGATTCAGGGTTTGGGGCCTCCTACGAGCAGTACTTC.